This T cell receptor (beta chain) was profiled in a study of response to subunit inactivated influenza vaccine. This clonotype came up a few times. Its antigen is not known. The germline CDR1 and CDR2 sequences are MGHRA and YSYEKL. The ends were cut back, 1 base at V and 8 bases at J, with 6 bases in the middle. The CDR3 is 13 residues long. Study observations and caveats: Authors suggested few new T cells are recruited by each seasonal influenza vaccination.

TCRdb passed the RT-PCR reads through MiXCR, listing each CDR3 protein once. This sample yields 290,000 or so distinct CDR3 sequences, of which about 20% are seen a single time; approximately 10% belongs to the top ten. This specimen consisted of PBMCs from blood, obtained less than 22 months after vaccination. The J gene is TRBJ1-6, the V gene TRBV4-1, with D uncertain. The sequence came from a man aged 50 to 75 who received an inactivated influenza vaccine. The CDR3 spells CASSQVGDSPLHF. For the CDR3, the DNA is TGCGCCAGCAGCCAAGTTGGGGATTCACCCCTCCACTTT.